This TCR beta chain was captured in a study of identical twins. Broader study findings: One should note that invariant MAIT and iNKT cells could partly confound zero-insertion analyses. Whereas memory repertoires showed no such difference, abundant cord blood beta clonotypes carried fewer insertions. Out-of-frame TCR alpha sharing in monozygotic twins exceeded recombination model predictions.

For this clonotype: Its antigen is not identified.

TCRdb recomputed calls from the 5' RACE reads with MiXCR, one row per CDR3 protein. The sample shows approximately 700,000 distinct CDR3 sequences, around 6% of them seen only once. The CDR3 has 15 amino acids. The V gene lost 0 bases and the J gene lost 3 bases, with 12 bases spanning the gap. The germline CDR1 and CDR2 sequences are LNHNV and YYDKDF (reference sequence). This chain links TRBV15 with TRBJ2-7, with D tentatively TRBD2 (5 bases). The specimen was naive T cells sorted from blood. The clonotype was recovered from a man in his late teens or twenties in good health. This CDR3 is CATSRDNGLIYEQYF. The CDR3 bases are TGTGCCACCAGCAGAGATAACGGACTGATCTACGAGCAGTACTTC. The full variable domain, with the rest looked up from reference TRBV15 and TRBJ2-7, is DAMVIQNPRYQVTQFGKPVTLSCSQTLNHNVMYWYQQKSSQAPKLLFHYYDKDFNNEADTPDNFQSRRPNTSFCFLDIRSPGLGDTAMYLCATSRDNGLIYEQYFGPGTRLTVT.